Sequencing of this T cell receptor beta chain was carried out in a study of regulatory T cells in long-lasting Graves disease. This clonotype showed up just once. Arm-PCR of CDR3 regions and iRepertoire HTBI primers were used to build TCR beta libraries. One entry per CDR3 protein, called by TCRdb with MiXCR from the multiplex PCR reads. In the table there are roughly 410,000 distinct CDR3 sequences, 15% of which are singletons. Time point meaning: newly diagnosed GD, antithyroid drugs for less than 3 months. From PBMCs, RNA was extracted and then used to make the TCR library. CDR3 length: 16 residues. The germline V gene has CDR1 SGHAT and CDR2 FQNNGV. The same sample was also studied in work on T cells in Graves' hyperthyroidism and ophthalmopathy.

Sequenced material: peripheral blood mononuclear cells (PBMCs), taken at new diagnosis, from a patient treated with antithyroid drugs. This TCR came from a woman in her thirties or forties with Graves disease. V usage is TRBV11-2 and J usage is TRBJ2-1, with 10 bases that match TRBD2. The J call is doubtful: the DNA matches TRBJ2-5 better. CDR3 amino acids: CASSLFPASGGETQYF. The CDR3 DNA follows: TGTGCCAGCAGCTTATTCCCGGCTAGCGGGGGAGAGACCCAGTACTTC.